What follows are 32 T cell receptor beta chains derived from one specimen sequenced in a study of blood T cell repertoires in COVID-19. Only in-frame clones appear in the TCRdb table, and some are missing; sequencing was by immunoSEQ multiplex PCR. Among 150,000 to 200,000 clones listed, around nine tenths were seen once. The sample was peripheral blood. All receptors derive from a woman aged 70-85 years with COVID-19, enrolled during active disease.

This clone occurred a few times. The chain combines TRBV6-2 or TRBV6-3 with TRBJ1-5; D call uncertain. The CDR3 runs to 12 residues. The germline CDR1 and CDR2 sequences are MNHEY and SVGEGT. V lost 0 bases and J lost 10, with 7 bases in between. In DNA, the CDR3 is TGTGCCAGCAGTTACTCGAGGCGACCCCAGCATTTT. It encodes CASSYSRRPQHF.

V usage is TRBV7-9 and J usage is TRBJ2-1; the match to TRBD2 covers 8 bases. Losses at the gene ends were 2 bases for V and 3 bases for J; bases not matched to a gene: 6. CDR1 is SEHNR and CDR2 is FQNEAQ in the germline V gene (reference sequence). This CDR3 comprises 16 residues. The CDR3 region is CASSLRKTSDYNEQFF. In DNA, the CDR3 is TGTGCCAGCAGCTTACGAAAGACTAGCGACTACAATGAGCAGTTCTTC.

This clone was seen only a few times. The chain uses TRBV7-3 and TRBJ1-1; D is undetermined. This CDR3 contains 13 residues. Trimming pared 5 bases from V and 6 bases from J, leaving 13 bases between. Germline V gene lookup returns CDR1 SGHTA and CDR2 FQGTGA. The CDR3 region has the DNA TGTGCCAGCAGCCAAGTAGCGGTTTCTGAAGCTTTCTTT. Protein: CASSQVAVSEAFF.

This rearrangement joins TRBV5-4 to TRBJ1-2; the match to TRBD1 covers 9 bases. The CDR3 has 15 amino acids. Germline CDR1 and CDR2: SGHNT and YYREEE (reference sequence). The V and J ends lost 5 bases and 3 bases, in that order; junction bases with no gene match: 8. This CDR3 is CASSLGTGIYYGYTF. CDR3 DNA: TGTGCCAGCAGTCTCGGGACAGGGATTTACTATGGCTACACCTTC. The variable domain in full, with the rest retrieved from reference TRBV5-4 and TRBJ1-2, is ETGVTQSPTHLIKTRGQQVTLRCSSQSGHNTVSWYQQALGQGPQFIFQYYREEENGRGNFPPRFSGLQFPNYSSELNVNALELDDSALYLCASSLGTGIYYGYTFGSGTRLTVV.

The J gene is TRBJ2-7, the V gene TRBV7-2, with D possibly TRBD1 on 6 matching bases. V was cut by 3 bases and J by 0 bases, with 12 bases left in between. CDR1 is SGHTA, CDR2 FQGNSA, per germline. The CDR3 runs 15 residues. CDR3 nucleotides: TGTGCCAGCAGCTTGGATACAGGGTTCTCCTACGAGCAGTACTTC. This translates into CASSLDTGFSYEQYF.

The chain couples TRBV4-1 to TRBJ2-1; D gene ambiguous. The CDR3 runs 18 residues. The V and J ends lost 1 base and 10 bases respectively, with 26 bases between them. The germline V gene has CDR1 MGHRA and CDR2 YSYEKL. Written as DNA, the CDR3 is TGCGCCAGCAGCCAAGTTAAACTTTCCCCGATACCTGTTCGAGAGCAGTTCTTC. Translating it yields CASSQVKLSPIPVREQFF.

The chain employs TRBV5-1 and TRBJ1-2; 9 positions agree with TRBD1. Germline-derived CDR1 and CDR2 are SGHRS and YFSETQ. This CDR3 has 13 residues. Trimming removed 4 bases from V and 8 bases from J; junction bases left unmatched: 6. The CDR3 bases are TGCGCCAGCAGCCGGGACAGGGCGGAGGGCTACACCTTC. Amino acids: CASSRDRAEGYTF.

J is TRBJ2-7 and V is TRBV4-3; D is ambiguous. Germline V lookup: CDR1 LGHNA, CDR2 YSLEER. V was clipped by 1 base and J by 2 bases, with 12 bases between them. CDR3 length: 15 residues. The CDR3 DNA sequence: TGCGCCAGCAGCCAAGGGCCAGGTAGGACCTACGAGCAGTACTTC. This encodes CASSQGPGRTYEQYF.

The chain joins TRBV5-1 to TRBJ1-5; 7 bases fit TRBD1. Germline-derived CDR1 and CDR2 are SGHRS and YFSETQ. This CDR3 is 14 amino acids long. Trimming removed 4 bases from V and 5 bases from J; junction bases left unmatched: 6. The CDR3 nucleotides are TGCGCCAGCAGCCTTTATACAGGGGATCAGCCCCAGCATTTT. Its translation is CASSLYTGDQPQHF. The complete variable domain, with remaining parts taken from reference TRBV5-1 and TRBJ1-5, reads KAGVTQTPRYLIKTRGQQVTLSCSPISGHRSVSWYQQTPGQGLQFLFEYFSETQRNKGNFPGRFSGRQFSNSRSEMNVSTLELGDSALYLCASSLYTGDQPQHFGDGTRLSIL.

This clone was found once. The chain recombines TRBV28 with TRBJ2-1, with 9 bases aligning to TRBD1. The V segment lost 0 bases and the J segment 7 bases; nucleotides outside the gene matches: 10. The CDR3 is 17 amino acids. The V gene's germline CDR1 is MDHEN and CDR2 SYDVKM. CDR3 nucleotides: TGTGCCAGCAGTTTATGGACTGGGGGACAGGGAGCTAATGAGCAGTTCTTC. Its protein product is CASSLWTGGQGANEQFF.

This clone was found once. V and J are TRBV18 and TRBJ2-1, with a possible D match to TRBD1 (6 bases). The germline V and J ends were trimmed by 0 bases and 2 bases, with 8 bases remaining between them. The CDR3 totals 15 residues. CDR1 is KGHSH, CDR2 LQKENI, per germline. The CDR3 DNA reads TGTGCCAGCTCACCACCGAACAGGGCCTACAATGAGCAGTTCTTC. Encoded protein: CASSPPNRAYNEQFF.

V gene TRBV3-1 (or the pseudogene TRBV3-2) combines with J gene TRBJ2-3; 7 nucleotides agree with TRBD2. The CDR3 has 17 amino acids. The J segment lost 4 bases and the V segment lost 0 bases, leaving 10 bases of the junction unmatched. Germline CDR1 reads LGHDT; CDR2 reads YNNKEL (reference sequence). The chain's CDR3 is CASSQDRGGRIPDTQYF. CDR3 nucleotides: TGTGCCAGCAGCCAAGATAGGGGCGGGAGAATCCCAGATACGCAGTATTTT.

J is TRBJ1-1 and V is TRBV10-3; 7 positions agree with TRBD1. Looked up from germline, CDR1 is ENHRY and CDR2 is SYGVKD. With V trimmed by 5 bases and J by 5 bases, 8 bases remained unmatched. The CDR3 contains 14 residues. The CDR3: CAISRQGEETEAFF. CDR3 bases: TGTGCCATCAGTAGGCAGGGGGAAGAGACTGAAGCTTTCTTT.

The V and J genes are TRBV4-1 and TRBJ2-7, with TRBD1 matching 7 bases. CDR3 length: 15 residues. Trimming took 1 base from V and 2 from J; bases not matched to a gene: 5. The germline CDR1 and CDR2 sequences are MGHRA and YSYEKL. CDR3 DNA sequence: TGCGCCAGCAGCCAAGGGACAGGAGCGACCTACGAGCAGTACTTC. It specifies CASSQGTGATYEQYF.

The rearrangement uses TRBV11-2 and TRBJ2-5, with 7 bases fitting TRBD2. The germline V gene has CDR1 SGHAT and CDR2 FQNNGV. CDR3 size: 13 residues. V was clipped by 3 bases and J by 5 bases; unmatched bases: 3. This CDR3 is CASSFWGGETQYF. In nucleotides, the CDR3 is TGTGCCAGCAGCTTTTGGGGAGGGGAGACCCAGTACTTC.

V usage is TRBV7-2 and J usage is TRBJ1-3; perhaps TRBD1 as D (5 bases). Trimming left V 3 bases short and J 3 bases short, with 12 bases between. Germline CDR1 SGHTA, CDR2 FQGNSA. The length of the CDR3 is 15 residues. The CDR3 DNA follows: TGTGCCAGCAGCTTTAGGGGTTTAGTTGGAAACACCATATATTTT. It codes for CASSFRGLVGNTIYF. Full variable domain (rest looked up from reference TRBV7-2 and TRBJ1-3): GAGVSQSPSNKVTEKGKDVELRCDPISGHTALYWYRQSLGQGLEFLIYFQGNSAPDKSGLPSDRFSAERTGGSVSTLTIQRTQQEDSAVYLCASSFRGLVGNTIYFGEGSWLTVV.

This chain links TRBV6-2 or TRBV6-3 with TRBJ2-7; maybe TRBD1 (7 bases). There are 16 residues in the CDR3. V was pared by 0 bases and J by 1 base, with 13 bases between. The germline CDR1 and CDR2 sequences are MNHEY and SVGEGT. CDR3 in DNA: TGTGCCAGCAGTTACTCCCTAGCGACAGGGTCCTACGAGCAGTACTTC. This translates into CASSYSLATGSYEQYF.

The gene calls are TRBV3-1 (or the pseudogene TRBV3-2) and TRBJ1-2, with 7 nucleotides matching TRBD1. This CDR3 spans 14 amino acids. In germline, CDR1 is LGHDT, CDR2 YNNKEL (reference sequence). V lost 4 bases and J lost 4; bases outside the gene matches: 6. The CDR3 nucleotides read TGTGCCAGCAGCCCCAAACACAGGGGCTATGGCTACACCTTC. Translation gives CASSPKHRGYGYTF.

This chain uses TRBV6-1 with TRBJ2-7; possibly TRBD2 for D (6 bases). V was trimmed by 3 bases and J by 5 bases, leaving 14 bases between them. Germline V gives CDR1 MNHNS, CDR2 SASEGT. The CDR3 spans 14 residues. CDR3 in amino acids: CASSDLTSGDEQYF. CDR3 nucleotides: TGTGCCAGCAGTGATTTAACCTCGGGGGACGAGCAGTACTTC.

This clone was detected once. The J gene is TRBJ2-7, the V gene TRBV18; the match to TRBD2 covers 11 bases. The CDR3 runs 15 residues. Germline CDR1 and CDR2: KGHSH and LQKENI. The V segment lost 3 bases and the J segment 7 bases; nucleotides outside the gene matches: 8. Here the CDR3 reads CASSPGLAGGSEQYF. The CDR3 DNA reads TGTGCCAGCTCACCCGGACTAGCGGGCGGGTCTGAGCAGTACTTC. Based on the CDR3 plus reference TRBV18 and TRBJ2-7, the full variable domain is NAGVMQNPRHLVRRRGQEARLRCSPMKGHSHVYWYRQLPEEGLKFMVYLQKENIIDESGMPKERFSAEFPKEGPSILRIQQVVRGDSAAYFCASSPGLAGGSEQYFGPGTRLTVT.

The V and J genes are TRBV28 and TRBJ2-5, with unresolved D. Germline V gene data show CDR1 as MDHEN and CDR2 as SYDVKM. The CDR3 is 14 amino acids. The V end lost 3 bases, the J end lost 2 bases, and 10 bases lay between the germline ends. CDR3 DNA sequence: TGTGCCAGCAGTTTGAGCCCCGGGCAAGAGACCCAGTACTTC. Encoded protein: CASSLSPGQETQYF.

V and J are TRBV4-1 and TRBJ2-7, with D possibly matching TRBD1 (5 bases). The CDR3 spans 16 residues. With 1 base removed from V and 3 bases from J, the gap between germline ends came to 16 bases. The germline CDR1 and CDR2 sequences are MGHRA and YSYEKL. CDR3 loop: CASSQGQGPSDYEQYF. The CDR3 bases are TGCGCCAGCAGCCAAGGTCAGGGCCCTAGTGACTACGAGCAGTACTTC.

J is TRBJ2-5 and V is TRBV27, with TRBD2 matching 10 bases. This CDR3 comprises 16 residues. CDR1 and CDR2 (germline): MNHEY, SMNVEV (reference sequence). Trimming removed 6 bases from V and 4 bases from J; junction bases left unmatched: 11. For the CDR3, the DNA is TGTGCCAGCAGAAGAGCGGGAGGGCCTCGTTTAGAGACCCAGTACTTC. Translation gives CASRRAGGPRLETQYF.

This clone showed up just a few times. The chain joins TRBV28 to TRBJ1-5, with D uncertain. Looked up from germline, CDR1 is MDHEN and CDR2 is SYDVKM. CDR3 size: 14 residues. V was cut by 3 bases and J by 0 bases, with 6 bases left in between. DNA for the CDR3: TGTGCCAGCAGTTTGCATAGTAGCAATCAGCCCCAGCATTTT. Encoded protein: CASSLHSSNQPQHF.

This rearrangement joins TRBV5-1 to TRBJ2-5; the match to TRBD1 covers 9 bases. The CDR3 consists of 15 residues. Germline-derived CDR1 and CDR2 are SGHRS and YFSETQ. With V trimmed by 0 bases and J by 7 bases, 7 bases remained unmatched. CDR3 sequence (DNA): TGCGCCAGCAGCTTGGAAGGACAGGGGATTGGGACCCAGTACTTC. Translation gives CASSLEGQGIGTQYF.

The chain couples TRBV5-4 to TRBJ2-7; D might be TRBD1 (6 bases). Germline CDR1 and CDR2: SGHNT and YYREEE (reference sequence). The CDR3 covers 14 residues. The V end lost 0 bases, the J end lost 1 base, and 8 bases lay between the germline ends. The CDR3 loop is CASSLAQGSYEQYF. The CDR3 coding sequence is TGTGCCAGCAGCTTGGCCCAGGGGTCCTACGAGCAGTACTTC.

This chain links TRBV5-1 with TRBJ2-7, with 13 bases aligning to TRBD2. This CDR3 region has 15 residues. Germline V gene data show CDR1 as SGHRS and CDR2 as YFSETQ. V lost 2 bases and J lost 3; bases outside the gene matches: 2. The CDR3 sequence is CASSFRTSGSYEQYF. CDR3 DNA: TGCGCCAGCAGCTTTCGGACTAGCGGGAGCTACGAGCAGTACTTC.

The chain couples TRBV3-1 (or the pseudogene TRBV3-2) to TRBJ2-3; TRBD2 matches at 13 bases. The ends lost 1 base at V and 7 bases at J; junction bases unmatched: 8. This CDR3 contains 17 residues. Germline V gives CDR1 LGHDT, CDR2 YNNKEL (reference sequence). The DNA for the CDR3 is TGTGCCAGCAGCCAAGGACTAGCGGGAGGCATGAGGAATACGCAGTATTTT. Protein sequence: CASSQGLAGGMRNTQYF.

The chain joins TRBV30 to TRBJ1-5; D may be TRBD1 (5 bases). This CDR3 is 12 amino acids long. Trimming removed 4 bases from V and 6 bases from J, with 10 bases in between. Germline V gene data show CDR1 as GTSNPN and CDR2 as SVGIG (reference sequence). The CDR3, as DNA: TGTGCCTGGACCGTCGGGGGTCAGCCCCAGCATTTT. Residues: CAWTVGGQPQHF.

V and J are TRBV7-3 and TRBJ2-3; possibly TRBD2 for D (5 bases). Trimming left V 0 bases short and J 1 base short, with 14 bases between. The CDR3 runs 17 residues. The germline V gene encodes CDR1 SGHTA and CDR2 FQGTGA. The CDR3 sequence: CASSLTGASLGTDTQYF. The CDR3 region has the DNA TGTGCCAGCAGCTTAACGGGAGCTAGCCTTGGCACAGATACGCAGTATTTT.

The V call is TRBV24-1, the J call TRBJ2-3; D is perhaps TRBD1 (6 bases). V lost 5 bases, J lost 6 bases, and 11 bases lay in between. This CDR3 has 13 residues. CDR1 is KGHDR, CDR2 SFDVKD, per germline. The CDR3 bases are TGTGCCACCAGTGTGTCAGGGGCCGATACGCAGTATTTT. Translating gives CATSVSGADTQYF.

The rearrangement links TRBV11-2 to TRBJ1-1; 10 bases are shared with TRBD1. The CDR3 extends over 15 amino acids. Germline CDR1 SGHAT, CDR2 FQNNGV. Unmatched junction bases numbered 3, after V lost 1 base and J lost 4 bases. In DNA form, the CDR3 reads TGTGCCAGCAGCTTAGGGGGACAGGGGATCACTGAAGCTTTCTTT. This sequence encodes CASSLGGQGITEAFF.